What follows are 27 T cell receptor beta chains derived from one specimen sequenced in a study of identical twins. TCRdb recomputed calls from the 5' RACE reads with MiXCR, one row per CDR3 protein. The sample has roughly 630,000 distinct CDR3 sequences, about 7.1% seen once. These sequences were also reported in another study, on yellow fever vaccine responses in identical twins.

The specimen sequenced was PBMCs. The source of these receptors is a woman aged 18 to 35 in good health.

This clonotype has ten or more counts. This chain joins TRBV6-2 or TRBV6-3 and TRBJ2-2; no reliable D call. Germline V CDR1 and CDR2: MNHEY, SVGEGT. V lost 2 bases and J 0 bases, leaving 19 bases between the germline ends. This CDR3 contains 19 residues. The CDR3 sequence is CASSYALDAPETNTGELFF. CDR3 DNA sequence: TGTGCCAGCAGTTACGCCTTAGACGCTCCCGAGACGAACACCGGGGAGCTGTTTTTT.

This clonotype was observed at least ten times. The rearrangement links TRBV14 to TRBJ2-1, with TRBD1 as a possible D gene (5 bases). The CDR3 is made up of 17 amino acids. Looked up from germline, CDR1 is SGHDN and CDR2 is FVKESK. The V end lost 0 bases, the J end lost 0 bases, and 12 bases lay between the germline ends. The CDR3 spells CASSQDREFPSYNEQFF. In nucleotides, the CDR3 is TGTGCCAGCAGCCAAGACAGGGAATTTCCCTCCTACAATGAGCAGTTCTTC. The whole variable domain, filled in from reference TRBV14 and TRBJ2-1, reads EAGVTQFPSHSVIEKGQTVTLRCDPISGHDNLYWYRRVMGKEIKFLLHFVKESKQDESGMPNNRFLAERTGGTYSTLKVQPAELEDSGVYFCASSQDREFPSYNEQFFGPGTRLTVL.

This clonotype was detected ten times or more. The J gene is TRBJ2-5, the V gene TRBV24-1; TRBD1 matches 8 bases. V lost 3 bases, J lost 1 base, and 6 bases stayed unmatched. The CDR3 sequence is 16 residues long. The germline V gene has CDR1 KGHDR and CDR2 SFDVKD. CDR3 coding DNA: TGTGCCACCAGTGATCCGACAGGGGATTCCCAAGAGACCCAGTACTTC. Its protein is CATSDPTGDSQETQYF.

The table lists this clonotype with many counts. The V call is TRBV21-1, the J call TRBJ2-7; the listed D gene, TRBD2, was not tested against the DNA. TRBV21-1 is assigned pseudogene status. The CDR3 has 13 amino acids. CDR3 sequence (DNA): TGTGCCAGCAGCAAAAAGAGCGGATACGAGCAGTACTTC. This sequence encodes CASSKKSGYEQYF.

This clonotype was seen a few times. The chain recombines TRBV28 with TRBJ2-7; the D gene could be TRBD1 or TRBD2 (5 bases each). Trimming stripped 5 bases from V and 3 bases from J, with 17 bases between. Germline lookup yields CDR1 MDHEN and CDR2 SYDVKM. The CDR3 runs to 15 residues. The CDR3 here is CASSPIGTGSYEQYF. The CDR3 bases are TGTGCCAGCAGTCCAATCGGGACGGGAAGCTACGAGCAGTACTTC.

This chain uses TRBV20-1 with TRBJ2-1; no clear D. Trimming removed 3 bases at V and 8 bases at J, with 8 bases between. The CDR3 covers 11 residues. Germline V gives CDR1 DFQATT, CDR2 SNEGSKA (reference sequence). CDR3 region: CSARLNYEQFF. The CDR3 bases are TGCAGTGCTAGGCTTAACTATGAGCAGTTCTTC.

This clonotype was observed a few times. This chain links TRBV28 with TRBJ2-7, with TRBD2 matching 10 bases. The V and J ends lost 10 bases and 3 bases, in that order; junction bases with no gene match: 15. Germline assignment: CDR1 MDHEN and CDR2 SYDVKM. The length of the CDR3 is 16 residues. The CDR3 coding sequence is TGTGCCACTAGCGGGAGTCCCCCCCCGAGCCTCTACGAGCAGTACTTC. This sequence encodes CATSGSPPPSLYEQYF.

There are a few counts of this clonotype. The CDR3, as DNA: TGCAGTGCAACTAGCGGGGAGGCCGACGGCACAGATACGCAGTATTTT. This codes for CSATSGEADGTDTQYF. J is TRBJ2-3 and V is TRBV20-1, with TRBD2 identical over 10 bases. V was clipped by 6 bases and J by 1 base; unmatched bases: 10. CDR3 length equals 16 residues. In germline, CDR1 is DFQATT, CDR2 SNEGSKA (reference sequence).

This clonotype was detected ten times or more. The rearrangement uses TRBV12-3 or TRBV12-4 and TRBJ2-1; the match to TRBD1 covers 8 bases. This CDR3 comprises 15 residues. Trimming took 6 bases from V and 2 from J; bases not matched to a gene: 6. CDR3 bases: TGTGCCAGCAGCCCGGGACAGGTGACCTACAATGAGCAGTTCTTC. It yields the protein CASSPGQVTYNEQFF.

Many counts were recorded for this clonotype. The chain employs TRBV7-2 and TRBJ1-6; D unresolved. From germline, CDR1 is SGHTA and CDR2 FQGNSA. This CDR3 contains 14 residues. V dropped 1 base and J dropped 6 bases, with 7 bases sitting between them. CDR3 residues: CASSLVQANSPLHF. CDR3 DNA: TGTGCCAGCAGCTTAGTGCAGGCTAATTCACCCCTCCACTTT.

This chain joins TRBV12-3 or TRBV12-4 and TRBJ2-1, with no clear D. V lost 4 bases to trimming and J lost 10 bases, with 8 bases between them. CDR3 size: 11 residues. For the CDR3, the DNA is TGTGCCAGCAGTTACTTGGCAGAGCAGTTCTTC. Translating it yields CASSYLAEQFF.

There are a few counts of this clonotype. V is TRBV7-8 and J is TRBJ2-1, with D possibly being TRBD1 (6 bases). The CDR3 consists of 15 residues. Germline CDR1 SGHVS, CDR2 FQNEAQ. V was pared by 2 bases and J by 6 bases, with 14 bases between. DNA of the CDR3: TGTGCCAGCAGCTTACGGGACACTTTAAGCAATGAGCAGTTCTTC. Translating it yields CASSLRDTLSNEQFF.

This clonotype appeared once. The chain has TRBV28 and TRBJ2-7; TRBD2 aligns across 10 bases. Germline lookup yields CDR1 MDHEN and CDR2 SYDVKM. V shed 3 bases and J 0 bases; nucleotides not matched to a gene: 5. The length of the CDR3 is 16 residues. The CDR3 here is CASSLSSSGSSYEQYF. CDR3 in DNA: TGTGCCAGCAGTTTGAGCTCTAGCGGGAGCTCCTACGAGCAGTACTTC.

This clonotype has ten or more counts. The chain couples TRBV27 to TRBJ2-1, with 7 positions matching TRBD2. CDR3 length: 16 residues. Trimming took 4 bases from V and 6 from J; bases not matched to a gene: 12. CDR1 is MNHEY and CDR2 is SMNVEV in the germline V gene (reference sequence). The CDR3 here is CASSYRSGIVSNEQFF. The CDR3 DNA reads TGTGCCAGCAGTTATCGAAGCGGGATAGTTTCCAATGAGCAGTTCTTC.

This rearrangement joins TRBV5-1 to TRBJ2-3; D possibly matches TRBD1 or TRBD2 (5 bases each). The CDR3 totals 14 residues. From germline, CDR1 is SGHRS and CDR2 YFSETQ. Trimming took 4 bases from V and 3 from J, leaving 12 bases between them. The chain's CDR3 is CASSAGGATDTQYF. CDR3 coding DNA: TGCGCCAGCAGCGCGGGTGGGGCAACAGATACGCAGTATTTT.

The table lists this clonotype with many counts. The chain is built from TRBV5-1 and TRBJ2-2; D unclear. From germline, CDR1 is SGHRS and CDR2 YFSETQ. The CDR3 has 15 residues. V was clipped by 2 bases and J by 4 bases, with 12 bases between them. This CDR3 reads CASSLTTLATGELFF. The CDR3 coding sequence is TGCGCCAGCAGCTTAACCACTCTGGCCACCGGGGAGCTGTTTTTT. The full variable domain, rest sourced from reference TRBV5-1 and TRBJ2-2, is KAGVTQTPRYLIKTRGQQVTLSCSPISGHRSVSWYQQTPGQGLQFLFEYFSETQRNKGNFPGRFSGRQFSNSRSEMNVSTLELGDSALYLCASSLTTLATGELFFGEGSRLTVL.

This clonotype was seen a handful of times. V is TRBV21-1 and J is TRBJ2-1; the table gives TRBD1 as D, unverified against the DNA. TRBV21-1 is shown as a pseudogene. CDR3 length equals 15 residues. CDR3 in amino acids: CASSKGRGEDNEQFF. CDR3 sequence (DNA): TGTGCCAGCAGCAAAGGGAGGGGCGAGGACAATGAGCAGTTCTTC.

The gene calls are TRBV29-1 and TRBJ2-7; TRBD2 agrees at 10 bases. The V and J ends lost 3 bases and 8 bases, in that order; junction bases with no gene match: 1. The CDR3 spans 11 residues. Looked up from germline, CDR1 is SQVTM and CDR2 is ANQGSEA. CDR3 sequence: CSVDSGGKQYF. The CDR3, as DNA: TGCAGCGTTGATAGCGGGGGGAAGCAGTACTTC.

This clonotype has only a few counts. CDR3 residues: CASHQDGVYNSPLHF. The DNA for the CDR3 is TGTGCCAGCCACCAAGATGGGGTATATAATTCACCCCTCCACTTT. The chain couples TRBV6-1 to TRBJ1-6; no clear D gene. Trimming cost V 8 bases and J 4 bases, with 15 bases left between them. Germline V gene data show CDR1 as MNHNS and CDR2 as SASEGT. This CDR3 has 15 amino acids.

Ten or more counts support this clonotype. This chain connects TRBV29-1 to TRBJ1-1, with a possible D match to TRBD1 (5 bases). This CDR3 comprises 12 residues. Germline V gene sequence: CDR1 SQVTM, CDR2 ANQGSEA. V shed 5 bases and J shed 1 base, with 8 bases lying between them. The CDR3 spells CSVRQGNTEAFF. The CDR3 coding sequence is TGCAGCGTTCGGCAGGGGAACACTGAAGCTTTCTTT.

This clonotype was recorded many times. The CDR3 reads CASSFLRGATNEKLFF. In DNA, the CDR3 is TGTGCCAGCAGTTTCTTACGGGGGGCAACTAATGAAAAACTGTTTTTT. The chain combines TRBV27 with TRBJ1-4; perhaps TRBD1 as D (5 bases). The V gene lost 3 bases and the J gene lost 0 bases, with 11 bases spanning the gap. The CDR3 contains 16 residues. Germline-derived CDR1 and CDR2 are MNHEY and SMNVEV (reference sequence).

This chain connects TRBV6-5 to TRBJ2-2; 8 nucleotides agree with TRBD1. From germline, CDR1 is MNHEY and CDR2 SVGAGI. V was clipped by 1 base and J by 6 bases; unmatched bases: 13. The length of the CDR3 is 18 residues. In DNA, the CDR3 is TGTGCCAGCAGTTACTTCCCCAGGGGGCTAGTATTATCCGGGGAGCTGTTTTTT. As protein: CASSYFPRGLVLSGELFF.

This clonotype was counted only a few times. The genes are TRBV11-1 and TRBJ2-3, with a tentative D call TRBD2 (6 bases). The CDR3 loop spans 18 amino acids. V shed 3 bases and J shed 2 bases, with 21 bases lying between them. CDR1 and CDR2 (germline): SGHAT, FQDESV (reference sequence). The DNA of the CDR3 is TGTGCCAGCAGCTTTTCATCCAGCGGGCTTCAAAACACAGATACGCAGTATTTT. This codes for CASSFSSSGLQNTDTQYF.

This clonotype was found a few times. This chain uses TRBV14 with TRBJ1-1; the match to TRBD1 covers 7 bases. CDR3 length equals 14 residues. V lost 4 bases, J lost 6 bases, and 8 bases stayed unmatched. In germline, CDR1 is SGHDN, CDR2 FVKESK. The CDR3 bases are TGTGCCAGCAGCCTTTCCGGGACAGCGGCTGAAGCTTTCTTT. Protein product: CASSLSGTAAEAFF.

The chain joins TRBV20-1 to TRBJ2-2; D gene ambiguous. Per the germline V gene, CDR1 is DFQATT and CDR2 is SNEGSKA (reference sequence). The CDR3 consists of 13 residues. V gave up 0 bases and J gave up 4 bases, with 6 bases separating them. The CDR3 loop is CSARDSATGELFF. CDR3 coding DNA: TGCAGTGCTAGAGATTCGGCCACCGGGGAGCTGTTTTTT.

There are many counts of this clonotype. The chain recombines TRBV27 with TRBJ2-7; TRBD1 agrees at 9 bases. Germline lookup yields CDR1 MNHEY and CDR2 SMNVEV (reference sequence). The CDR3 is 15 residues long. The V segment lost 7 bases and the J segment 3 bases; nucleotides outside the gene matches: 10. CDR3 DNA sequence: TGTGCCAGCAAGCACCGCCCGGGACAGGGCTACGAGCAGTACTTC. Protein: CASKHRPGQGYEQYF.

This clonotype has at least ten counts. This chain links TRBV6-1 with TRBJ2-5, with 8 bases aligning to TRBD2. This CDR3 contains 13 residues. V was clipped by 4 bases and J by 6 bases; unmatched bases: 4. The germline gives CDR1 MNHNS, CDR2 SASEGT. CDR3 nucleotide sequence: TGTGCCAGCAGTGCGGGAGGGCCAAAGACCCAGTACTTC. Translated: CASSAGGPKTQYF.